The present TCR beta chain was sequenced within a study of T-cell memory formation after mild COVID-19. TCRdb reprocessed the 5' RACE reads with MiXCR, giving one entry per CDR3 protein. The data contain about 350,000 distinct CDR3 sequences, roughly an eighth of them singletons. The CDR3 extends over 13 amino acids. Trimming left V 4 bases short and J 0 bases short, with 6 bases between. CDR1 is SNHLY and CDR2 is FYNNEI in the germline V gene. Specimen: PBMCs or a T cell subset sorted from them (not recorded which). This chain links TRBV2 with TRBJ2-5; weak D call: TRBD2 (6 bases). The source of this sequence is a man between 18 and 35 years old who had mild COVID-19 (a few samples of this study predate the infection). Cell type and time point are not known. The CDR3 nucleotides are TGTGCCAGCAGTGGGGACTACCAAGAGACCCAGTACTTC. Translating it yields CASSGDYQETQYF.